This T cell receptor (beta chain) appears in the sequencing data of a study of early T cells in non-severe SARS-CoV-2 infection. Background on the study: The sequenced material was bulk RNA from unsorted whole blood, and its chains were unpaired.

Unique molecular identifiers (one per individual cDNA molecule) were attached. TCRdb re-analysed the 5' RACE reads in MiXCR, keeping a single row per CDR3 protein. The table includes about 56,000 distinct CDR3 sequences, 10% detected once. This clonotype was sampled from an adult who was a healthcare worker with PCR-confirmed SARS-CoV-2 infection or an uninfected control (not recorded which). Sequencing input: whole blood.

The CDR3 here is CASSSYHQETQYF. CDR3 coding DNA: TGTGCCAGCAGCTCGTATCACCAAGAGACCCAGTACTTC. This chain connects TRBV7-2 to TRBJ2-5; no clear D gene. CDR3 size: 13 residues. The V end lost 4 bases, the J end lost 0 bases, and 6 bases lay between the germline ends. Germline V gene sequence: CDR1 SGHTA, CDR2 FQGNSA.